This T cell receptor (beta chain) is from a study of T cell changes during pregnancy in multiple sclerosis. Trimming cost V 1 base and J 9 bases; bases outside gene matches: 5. The CDR3 has 14 amino acids. Germline V gene lookup returns CDR1 LGHNA and CDR2 YSLEER. TCRdb's table, derived via immunoSEQ multiplex PCR, lists solely in-frame clones and lacks some. The table records about 33,000 clones, about 90% of them present only once. The chain has TRBV4-3 and TRBJ2-3, with 9 bases matching TRBD2. The sequences come from CD4+ T cells from peripheral blood mononuclear cells, collected in the third trimester of pregnancy. The receptor was isolated from a female donor in good health, enrolled as a control in a pregnancy study. The CDR3 loop is CASSQVAGEGTQYF. The CDR3 DNA sequence: TGCGCCAGCAGCCAAGTAGCGGGAGAGGGGACGCAGTATTTT.